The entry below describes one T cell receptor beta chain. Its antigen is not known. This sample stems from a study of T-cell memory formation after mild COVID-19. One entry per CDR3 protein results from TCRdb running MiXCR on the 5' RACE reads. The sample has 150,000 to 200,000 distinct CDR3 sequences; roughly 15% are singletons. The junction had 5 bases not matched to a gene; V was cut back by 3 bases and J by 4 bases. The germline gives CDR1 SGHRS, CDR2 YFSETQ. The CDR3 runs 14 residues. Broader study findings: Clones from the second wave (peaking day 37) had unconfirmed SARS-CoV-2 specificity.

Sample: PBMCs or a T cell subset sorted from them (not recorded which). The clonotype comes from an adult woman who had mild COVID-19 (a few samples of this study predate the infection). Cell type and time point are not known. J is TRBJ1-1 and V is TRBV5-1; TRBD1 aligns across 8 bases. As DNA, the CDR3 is TGCGCCAGCAGCTGGCAGGGGGCGGGCACTGAAGCTTTCTTT. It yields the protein CASSWQGAGTEAFF. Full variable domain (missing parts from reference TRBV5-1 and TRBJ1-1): KAGVTQTPRYLIKTRGQQVTLSCSPISGHRSVSWYQQTPGQGLQFLFEYFSETQRNKGNFPGRFSGRQFSNSRSEMNVSTLELGDSALYLCASSWQGAGTEAFFGQGTRLTVV.